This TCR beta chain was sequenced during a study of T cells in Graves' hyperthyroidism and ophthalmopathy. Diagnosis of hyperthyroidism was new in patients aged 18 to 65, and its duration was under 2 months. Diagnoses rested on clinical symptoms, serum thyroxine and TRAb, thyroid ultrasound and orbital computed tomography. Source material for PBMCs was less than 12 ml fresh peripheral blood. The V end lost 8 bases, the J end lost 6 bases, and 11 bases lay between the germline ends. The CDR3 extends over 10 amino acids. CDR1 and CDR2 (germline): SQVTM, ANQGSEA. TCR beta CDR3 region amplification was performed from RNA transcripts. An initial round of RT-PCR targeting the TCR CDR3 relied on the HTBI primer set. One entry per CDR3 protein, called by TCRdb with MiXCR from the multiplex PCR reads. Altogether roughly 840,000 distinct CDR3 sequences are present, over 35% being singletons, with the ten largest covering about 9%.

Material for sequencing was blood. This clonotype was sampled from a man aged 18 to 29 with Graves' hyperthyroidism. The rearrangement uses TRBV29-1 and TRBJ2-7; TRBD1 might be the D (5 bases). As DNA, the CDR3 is TGCAGCTTCCAGGGCAGCGAGCAGTACTTC. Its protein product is CSFQGSEQYF.